A single sample is the source of the 8 T cell receptor beta chains below, sequenced in a study of control samples from healthy donors and cancer patients (dated by TCRdb to the early 2020s). Library generation was performed with the immunoSEQ multiplex PCR assay. TCRdb's version of the immuneACCESS table is confined to in-frame rearrangements and falls short of the full clone set. An unresolved V gene accounts for under half of the shortfall where checked; the remainder is of unknown origin. The sample includes about 89,000 clones, with 70% to 90% observed a single time. The ten largest clones add up to roughly 2.1% of the sample. Sequencing was performed on blood. These receptors all stem from a woman aged 40 to 50 in good health.

The chain couples TRBV11-3 to TRBJ2-7, with 10 bases that match TRBD1. The CDR3 runs 16 residues. The V gene's germline CDR1 is SGHNT and CDR2 YENEEA. Unmatched junction bases numbered 3, after V lost 0 bases and J lost 1 base. The CDR3 DNA reads TGTGCCAGCAGCTTAGAAACGGGACAGGGGTCCTACGAGCAGTACTTC. Amino acid sequence: CASSLETGQGSYEQYF.

The chain links TRBV5-1 to TRBJ2-3; TRBD1 might be the D (6 bases). Between the trimmed V and J ends, which lost 0 bases and 1 base, there was a span of 12 bases. The V gene's germline CDR1 is SGHRS and CDR2 YFSETQ. The length of the CDR3 is 16 residues. The CDR3 DNA reads as TGCGCCAGCAGCTTGGTCGCAGGGGCCGGCACAGATACGCAGTATTTT. Its protein is CASSLVAGAGTDTQYF.

The chain employs TRBV19 and TRBJ1-1, with TRBD1 matching over 10 bases. This CDR3 contains 13 residues. V gave up 6 bases and J gave up 3 bases; unmatched junction bases: 1. Germline CDR1 and CDR2: LNHDA and SQIVND (reference sequence). This CDR3 is CASRGQGHTEAFF. The CDR3 DNA is TGTGCCAGTAGGGGACAGGGGCACACTGAAGCTTTCTTT.

The chain is built from TRBV6-5 and TRBJ1-1; 8 nucleotides agree with TRBD1. CDR1 and CDR2 from the germline V gene are MNHEY and SVGAGI. This CDR3 region has 15 residues. V dropped 5 bases and J dropped 1; count of bases not matched to a gene: 6. CDR3 sequence (DNA): TGTGCCAGCAGTAAGGCAGGGGGCCGGAACACTGAAGCTTTCTTT. Translation: CASSKAGGRNTEAFF.

V is TRBV10-3 and J is TRBJ1-1; D is uncertain. This CDR3 region has 15 residues. V was cut by 7 bases and J by 0 bases, with 15 bases left in between. Germline V gives CDR1 ENHRY, CDR2 SYGVKD. The CDR3 region has the DNA TGTGCCATCACTAAAAACAGTGGGGTGAACACTGAAGCTTTCTTT. It codes for CAITKNSGVNTEAFF.

The chain is built from TRBV5-1 and TRBJ2-3; D remains ambiguous. CDR3 length: 13 residues. Germline V gene lookup returns CDR1 SGHRS and CDR2 YFSETQ. The V gene lost 2 bases and the J gene lost 5 bases, with 9 bases spanning the gap. Here the CDR3 DNA reads TGCGCCAGCAGCTTTGAGTTGGGAGATACGCAGTATTTT. As protein: CASSFELGDTQYF.

The DNA of the CDR3 is TGTGCCAGCAGACCTTCTAGCTCTGGGGCCAACGTCCTGACTTTC. Translating it yields CASRPSSSGANVLTF. The rearrangement joins TRBV6-5 to TRBJ2-6; D is uncertain. The ends were cut back, 6 bases at V and 0 bases at J, with 9 bases in the middle. The CDR3 extends over 15 amino acids. Germline V CDR1 and CDR2: MNHEY, SVGAGI.

The chain carries TRBV2 and TRBJ1-2, with D possibly matching TRBD1 (5 bases). This CDR3 has 13 amino acids. Per germline, CDR1 SNHLY and CDR2 FYNNEI. The germline V and J ends were trimmed by 6 bases and 8 bases, with 16 bases remaining between them. CDR3 loop: CASSEDILGGYTF. The CDR3 DNA follows: TGTGCCAGCAGCGAGGACATCTTAGGCGGCTACACCTTC.